This passage covers 32 T cell receptor beta chains from one sample sequenced in a study of T cells in Graves' hyperthyroidism and ophthalmopathy. The investigators amplified TCR beta CDR3 regions from RNA transcripts. The HTBI primer set served for first-round RT-PCR of the TCR CDR3. TCRdb reanalysed the multiplex PCR reads using MiXCR and keeps one entry per CDR3 protein. The sample holds some 580,000 distinct CDR3 sequences, more than 15% seen once. The sample comprised blood. The receptor source for this set is a woman between 40 and 55 years old with Graves' ophthalmopathy.

This clonotype came up many times. The rearrangement uses TRBV7-2 and TRBJ2-1; 10 bases align to TRBD2. Trimming at V came to 1 base and at J to 5 bases, leaving 8 bases not matched to a gene. Germline-derived CDR1 and CDR2 are SGHTA and FQGNSA. There are 17 residues in the CDR3. CDR3 nucleotide sequence: TGTGCCAGCAGCTTAGTGTTCGGAACTAGCGGGGACAATGAGCAGTTCTTC. Residues: CASSLVFGTSGDNEQFF.

This clonotype has only a few counts. The chain combines TRBV7-9 with TRBJ2-6; the match to TRBD2 covers 14 bases. Germline CDR1 reads SEHNR; CDR2 reads FQNEAQ (reference sequence). The J segment lost 2 bases and the V segment lost 5 bases, leaving 8 bases of the junction unmatched. The CDR3 runs to 19 residues. CDR3 loop: CASSHDRTSGRTGANVLTF. The CDR3 coding sequence is TGTGCCAGCAGCCACGACCGGACTAGCGGGAGGACTGGGGCCAACGTCCTGACTTTC.

This clonotype was counted at least ten times. The chain carries TRBV7-9 and TRBJ2-3, with 7 bases matching TRBD2. The CDR3 spans 16 residues. Germline V gene data show CDR1 as SEHNR and CDR2 as FQNEAQ (reference sequence). Unmatched junction bases numbered 9, after V lost 0 bases and J lost 6 bases. DNA of the CDR3: TGTGCCAGCAGCTTAGCCGGAGCGGGATTCACTGATACGCAGTATTTT. Translation: CASSLAGAGFTDTQYF.

This clonotype has a handful of counts. The chain joins TRBV19 to TRBJ2-1, with D uncertain. CDR1 is LNHDA and CDR2 is SQIVND in the germline V gene (reference sequence). The CDR3 spans 16 residues. Deletions cut 3 bases from V and 0 bases from J, with 12 bases between. The CDR3, as DNA: TGTGCCAGTAGTATCGCAACGCTGAGCTCCTACAATGAGCAGTTCTTC. It specifies CASSIATLSSYNEQFF.

This clonotype was seen many times. The chain joins TRBV30 to TRBJ2-5; D is perhaps TRBD1 (5 bases). Germline lookup yields CDR1 GTSNPN and CDR2 SVGIG (reference sequence). The CDR3 has 13 amino acids. Trimming took 6 bases from V and 5 from J, leaving 16 bases between them. CDR3 region: CACTQTAGETQYF. The CDR3 nucleotides are TGTGCCTGTACGCAGACAGCAGGGGAGACCCAGTACTTC.

The sample holds many counts of this clonotype. This chain's CDR3 is CSARVGGGYEQYF. In DNA form, the CDR3 reads TGCAGTGCTAGAGTTGGGGGAGGTTACGAGCAGTACTTC. The chain joins TRBV20-1 to TRBJ2-7; D may be TRBD2 (6 bases). CDR3 length: 13 residues. V lost 1 base, J lost 4 bases, and 11 bases lay in between. CDR1 DFQATT and CDR2 SNEGSKA come from the germline V gene (reference sequence).

This clonotype was seen repeatedly, ten times or more. V gene TRBV28 combines with J gene TRBJ2-7, with 7 bases matching TRBD1. Germline loops: CDR1 MDHEN, CDR2 SYDVKM. This CDR3 comprises 12 residues. The ends lost 6 bases at V and 6 bases at J; junction bases unmatched: 5. The CDR3 DNA sequence: TGTGCCAGCAGGAGGGGGCGTCTCGAGCAGTACTTC. Amino acid sequence: CASRRGRLEQYF.

The chain carries TRBV6-1 and TRBJ2-7, with D tentatively TRBD2 (6 bases). The ends were cut back, 0 bases at V and 4 bases at J, with 19 bases in the middle. The CDR3 runs to 17 residues. Germline loops: CDR1 MNHNS, CDR2 SASEGT. For the CDR3, the DNA is TGTGCCAGCAGTGAAGCCATCGGGGACTTTTCCTCGTACGAGCAGTACTTC. It codes for CASSEAIGDFSSYEQYF.

This clonotype occurred many times. The V gene is TRBV7-3, the J gene TRBJ2-1; D is tentatively TRBD1 or TRBD2 (5 bases each). V lost 1 base and J lost 0, with 13 bases in between. This CDR3 comprises 17 residues. Germline V gene sequence: CDR1 SGHTA, CDR2 FQGTGA. The CDR3 is CASSLKGPGISYNEQFF. The CDR3 DNA is TGTGCCAGCAGCTTAAAGGGACCGGGAATCTCCTACAATGAGCAGTTCTTC. The full variable domain, with the rest looked up from reference TRBV7-3 and TRBJ2-1, is GAGVSQTPSNKVTEKGKYVELRCDPISGHTALYWYRQSLGQGPEFLIYFQGTGAADDSGLPNDRFFAVRPEGSVSTLKIQRTERGDSAVYLCASSLKGPGISYNEQFFGPGTRLTVL.

This clonotype was seen repeatedly, ten times or more. V gene TRBV28 combines with J gene TRBJ2-1; D unclear. Looked up from germline, CDR1 is MDHEN and CDR2 is SYDVKM. The V end lost 6 bases, the J end lost 4 bases, and 13 bases lay between the germline ends. The CDR3 runs to 14 residues. The DNA of the CDR3 is TGTGCCAGCAGCCCACCGGGCTCGTACAATGAGCAGTTCTTC. It specifies CASSPPGSYNEQFF.

The CDR3 DNA follows: TGTGCCAGCAGTGAACGTCATCGGAGGAGGATCGAGAACACTGAAGCTTTCTTT. Translation: CASSERHRRRIENTEAFF. The gene calls are TRBV25-1 and TRBJ1-1; D not certain. The CDR3 sequence is 18 residues long. CDR1 MGHDK and CDR2 SYGVNS come from the germline V gene. V was clipped by 2 bases and J by 1 base, with 20 bases between them.

This clonotype was recorded many times. The chain links TRBV2 to TRBJ2-7, with D perhaps matching TRBD1 (5 bases). Germline CDR1 and CDR2: SNHLY and FYNNEI. The CDR3 consists of 15 residues. Trimming shortened V by 5 bases and J by 1 base, and 15 bases separated the two germline ends. CDR3 region: CASSRFTGPSYEQYF. CDR3 nucleotide sequence: TGTGCCAGCAGTAGGTTTACAGGACCTTCCTACGAGCAGTACTTC.

The table lists this clonotype with a count of one. The rearrangement links TRBV20-1 to TRBJ2-1; maybe TRBD2 (6 bases). The CDR3 covers 15 residues. Germline V gene data show CDR1 as DFQATT and CDR2 as SNEGSKA (reference sequence). V was cut by 3 bases and J by 0 bases, with 12 bases left in between. The CDR3 region is CSASRGLSSYNEQFF. For the CDR3, the DNA is TGCAGTGCTAGCCGGGGGTTAAGCTCCTACAATGAGCAGTTCTTC.

The J gene is TRBJ1-6, the V gene TRBV6-1, with 8 bases fitting TRBD1. Trimming cost V 8 bases and J 7 bases; bases outside gene matches: 10. This CDR3 is 15 amino acids long. CDR1 is MNHNS and CDR2 is SASEGT in the germline V gene. The CDR3, as DNA: TGTGCCAGCGGTTCCAGGGGGCGATCCAATTCACCCCTCCACTTT. Translated, it gives CASGSRGRSNSPLHF.

This clonotype has a count of ten or more. This rearrangement joins TRBV18 to TRBJ2-3, with 9 positions matching TRBD1. This CDR3 has 15 residues. The V and J ends lost 2 bases and 3 bases, in that order; junction bases with no gene match: 3. Germline values: CDR1 KGHSH, CDR2 LQKENI. CDR3 DNA: TGTGCCAGCTCACCAGGGGACAGGGCAACAGATACGCAGTATTTT. Translated, it gives CASSPGDRATDTQYF.

With regard to this clonotype: Being one base from a much bigger clone, this may be a read error. The V call is TRBV30, the J call TRBJ2-5; 7 positions match TRBD2. Germline V gene lookup returns CDR1 GTSNPN and CDR2 SVGIG (reference sequence). The length of the CDR3 is 14 residues. The CDR3 region is CARSVSGIGETQYF. The CDR3 DNA is TGTGCCCGGAGTGTCAGCGGGATAGGAGAGACCCAGTACTTC.

This clonotype has more than one count but fewer than ten. The chain carries TRBV20-1 and TRBJ2-3; 7 nucleotides line up with TRBD1. J was trimmed by 2 bases and V by 1 base; bases with no gene match: 6. CDR1 DFQATT and CDR2 SNEGSKA come from the germline V gene (reference sequence). The CDR3 sequence is 15 residues long. The CDR3 nucleotides are TGCAGTGCTAGAGCCCGACAGGGAGTCACAGATACGCAGTATTTT. Its translation is CSARARQGVTDTQYF.

This rearrangement joins TRBV20-1 to TRBJ2-7; TRBD1 agrees at 10 bases. This CDR3 spans 13 amino acids. V lost 7 bases, J lost 8 bases, and 11 bases stayed unmatched. From germline, CDR1 is DFQATT and CDR2 SNEGSKA (reference sequence). As DNA, the CDR3 is TGCAGTGTTCAAACCGGGACAGGGGTCAAGCAGTACTTC. Amino acid sequence: CSVQTGTGVKQYF.

There are a few counts of this clonotype. The V call is TRBV20-1, the J call TRBJ1-2, with D unclear. The CDR3 loop spans 13 amino acids. In germline, CDR1 is DFQATT, CDR2 SNEGSKA (reference sequence). V dropped 5 bases and J dropped 1 base, with 11 bases sitting between them. The CDR3 here is CSAPTGFNYGYTF. The CDR3 nucleotides are TGCAGTGCTCCTACCGGGTTTAACTATGGCTACACCTTC.

This clonotype came up many times. The rearrangement links TRBV7-3 to TRBJ2-1, with 8 positions matching TRBD2. The CDR3 is 14 residues long. Germline assignment: CDR1 SGHTA and CDR2 FQGTGA. Trimming at V came to 1 base and at J to 7 bases, leaving 3 bases not matched to a gene. The CDR3 spells CASSLRSGGNEQFF. DNA for the CDR3: TGTGCCAGCAGCTTAAGATCGGGGGGGAATGAGCAGTTCTTC.

V usage is TRBV6-1 and J usage is TRBJ1-4; tentative D call: TRBD1 (5 bases). V was pared by 6 bases and J by 2 bases, with 10 bases between. Germline V gene sequence: CDR1 MNHNS, CDR2 SASEGT. The CDR3 loop spans 14 amino acids. CDR3 bases: TGTGCCAGCAGAGCAGGGAGGACTAATGAAAAACTGTTTTTT. This codes for CASRAGRTNEKLFF.

Only a few counts were recorded for this clonotype. This chain links TRBV3-1 with TRBJ2-2; 8 bases are a match to TRBD2. Per germline, CDR1 LGHDT and CDR2 YNNKEL (reference sequence). The V segment lost 0 bases and the J segment 5 bases; nucleotides outside the gene matches: 8. The CDR3 is 17 residues long. CDR3 nucleotide sequence: TGTGCCAGCAGCCAAGATTACCAGCGGGGGATGACCGGGGAGCTGTTTTTT. Residues: CASSQDYQRGMTGELFF.

This clonotype was detected a few times. V usage is TRBV7-6 and J usage is TRBJ2-5; 7 bases fit TRBD2. Germline V lookup: CDR1 SGHVS, CDR2 FNYEAQ. With 2 bases clipped from V and 1 base from J, the junction kept 4 bases outside the gene matches. This CDR3 is 15 amino acids long. CDR3 amino acids: CASSLFGGGQETQYF. CDR3 in DNA: TGTGCCAGCAGCTTATTTGGCGGGGGCCAAGAGACCCAGTACTTC.

This clonotype was counted at least ten times. This rearrangement joins TRBV2 to TRBJ2-7; D might be TRBD1 (6 bases). Trimming stripped 5 bases from V and 3 bases from J, with 14 bases between. The CDR3 loop spans 14 amino acids. Germline CDR1 SNHLY, CDR2 FYNNEI. In DNA form, the CDR3 reads TGTGCCAGCAGTACGGGACAAGCCCTCTACGAGCAGTACTTC. Its translation: CASSTGQALYEQYF. The complete variable domain, with remaining parts taken from reference TRBV2 and TRBJ2-7, reads EPEVTQTPSHQVTQMGQEVILRCVPISNHLYFYWYRQILGQKVEFLVSFYNNEISEKSEIFDDQFSVERPDGSNFTLKIRSTKLEDSAMYFCASSTGQALYEQYFGPGTRLTVT.

This clonotype was recorded a few times. CDR3 loop: CASSPGLAVTGELFF. The DNA of the CDR3 is TGTGCCAGCTCACCAGGACTAGCGGTTACCGGGGAGCTGTTTTTT. The chain joins TRBV18 to TRBJ2-2; 10 bases line up with TRBD2. The V segment lost 2 bases and the J segment 5 bases; nucleotides outside the gene matches: 2. The CDR3 runs to 15 residues. The germline V gene has CDR1 KGHSH and CDR2 LQKENI.

Details on this clonotype: A much larger clone sits a single nucleotide away, making a read error possible. This chain connects TRBV5-8 to TRBJ2-7, with TRBD2 matching 7 bases. The germline V gene encodes CDR1 SGHTS and CDR2 YDEGEE. The CDR3 has 15 residues. CDR3 nucleotides: TGTGACAGCAGCTGGAGCGGGAAATCCCCGGGAGAGCAGTACTTC. It specifies CDSSWSGKSPGEQYF. Using reference TRBV5-8 and TRBJ2-7 for the parts outside the CDR3, the full variable domain is EAGVTQSPTHLIKTRGQQATLRCSPISGHTSVYWYQQALGLGLQFLLWYDEGEERNRGNFPPRFSGRQFPNYSSELNVNALELEDSALYLCDSSWSGKSPGEQYFGPGTRLTVT.

Concerning this clonotype itself: A junction end diverges from the germline sequence, so it may reflect a read error. The rearrangement links TRBV12-3 or TRBV12-4 to TRBJ1-1; D gene ambiguous. The CDR3 runs to 15 residues. DNA for the CDR3: TGTGCCAGCTCCCCTAATTGGGAAATGAACACTGGAGCTTTCTTT. Residues: CASSPNWEMNTGAFF.

The gene calls are TRBV5-1 and TRBJ2-2; the D is unclear. This CDR3 contains 15 residues. Looked up from germline, CDR1 is SGHRS and CDR2 is YFSETQ. Between the trimmed V and J ends, which lost 0 bases and 2 bases, there was a span of 8 bases. The CDR3 reads CASSLVSVNTGELFF. CDR3 in DNA: TGCGCCAGCAGCTTGGTGTCAGTTAACACCGGGGAGCTGTTTTTT.

This clonotype showed up just once. The chain joins TRBV6-5 to TRBJ2-2, with 8 nucleotides matching TRBD2. Germline V gene sequence: CDR1 MNHEY, CDR2 SVGAGI. CDR3 length equals 15 residues. J lost 7 bases, V lost 5 bases, and 9 bases had no gene match. The CDR3 loop reads CASSHTGGPHGELFF. The DNA for the CDR3 is TGTGCCAGCAGTCACACGGGGGGGCCACACGGGGAGCTGTTTTTT.

The gene calls are TRBV12-5 and TRBJ2-3; 9 bases are a match to TRBD2. CDR1 LGHNT and CDR2 FRNRAP come from the germline V gene. Trimming cost V 4 bases and J 5 bases; bases outside gene matches: 4. CDR3 length equals 14 residues. CDR3 region: CASGSGLAVDTQYF. The CDR3 nucleotides are TGTGCTAGTGGTTCGGGACTAGCAGTAGATACGCAGTATTTT.

As regards this clonotype: Since a much larger clone is just one base distant, this may be a read error. The gene calls are TRBV5-1 and TRBJ2-1; 9 nucleotides match TRBD2. This CDR3 spans 15 amino acids. Germline loops: CDR1 SGHRS, CDR2 YFSETQ. CDR3 sequence (DNA): TGCGCCAGCAAACCTAGCGGGGACTCCTGCAATGAGCAGTTCTTC. Translated, it gives CASKPSGDSCNEQFF. Using reference TRBV5-1 and TRBJ2-1 for the parts outside the CDR3, the full variable domain is KAGVTQTPRYLIKTRGQQVTLSCSPISGHRSVSWYQQTPGQGLQFLFEYFSETQRNKGNFPGRFSGRQFSNSRSEMNVSTLELGDSALYLCASKPSGDSCNEQFFGPGTRLTVL.

At least ten counts were recorded for this clonotype. The chain links TRBV30 to TRBJ1-1; D is uncertain. The V gene's germline CDR1 is GTSNPN and CDR2 SVGIG (reference sequence). The CDR3 extends over 13 amino acids. The V gene lost 1 base and the J gene lost 2 bases, with 8 bases spanning the gap. CDR3 sequence (DNA): TGTGCCTGGAGTGAAGGGCTCAACACTGAAGCTTTCTTT. Amino acid sequence: CAWSEGLNTEAFF.